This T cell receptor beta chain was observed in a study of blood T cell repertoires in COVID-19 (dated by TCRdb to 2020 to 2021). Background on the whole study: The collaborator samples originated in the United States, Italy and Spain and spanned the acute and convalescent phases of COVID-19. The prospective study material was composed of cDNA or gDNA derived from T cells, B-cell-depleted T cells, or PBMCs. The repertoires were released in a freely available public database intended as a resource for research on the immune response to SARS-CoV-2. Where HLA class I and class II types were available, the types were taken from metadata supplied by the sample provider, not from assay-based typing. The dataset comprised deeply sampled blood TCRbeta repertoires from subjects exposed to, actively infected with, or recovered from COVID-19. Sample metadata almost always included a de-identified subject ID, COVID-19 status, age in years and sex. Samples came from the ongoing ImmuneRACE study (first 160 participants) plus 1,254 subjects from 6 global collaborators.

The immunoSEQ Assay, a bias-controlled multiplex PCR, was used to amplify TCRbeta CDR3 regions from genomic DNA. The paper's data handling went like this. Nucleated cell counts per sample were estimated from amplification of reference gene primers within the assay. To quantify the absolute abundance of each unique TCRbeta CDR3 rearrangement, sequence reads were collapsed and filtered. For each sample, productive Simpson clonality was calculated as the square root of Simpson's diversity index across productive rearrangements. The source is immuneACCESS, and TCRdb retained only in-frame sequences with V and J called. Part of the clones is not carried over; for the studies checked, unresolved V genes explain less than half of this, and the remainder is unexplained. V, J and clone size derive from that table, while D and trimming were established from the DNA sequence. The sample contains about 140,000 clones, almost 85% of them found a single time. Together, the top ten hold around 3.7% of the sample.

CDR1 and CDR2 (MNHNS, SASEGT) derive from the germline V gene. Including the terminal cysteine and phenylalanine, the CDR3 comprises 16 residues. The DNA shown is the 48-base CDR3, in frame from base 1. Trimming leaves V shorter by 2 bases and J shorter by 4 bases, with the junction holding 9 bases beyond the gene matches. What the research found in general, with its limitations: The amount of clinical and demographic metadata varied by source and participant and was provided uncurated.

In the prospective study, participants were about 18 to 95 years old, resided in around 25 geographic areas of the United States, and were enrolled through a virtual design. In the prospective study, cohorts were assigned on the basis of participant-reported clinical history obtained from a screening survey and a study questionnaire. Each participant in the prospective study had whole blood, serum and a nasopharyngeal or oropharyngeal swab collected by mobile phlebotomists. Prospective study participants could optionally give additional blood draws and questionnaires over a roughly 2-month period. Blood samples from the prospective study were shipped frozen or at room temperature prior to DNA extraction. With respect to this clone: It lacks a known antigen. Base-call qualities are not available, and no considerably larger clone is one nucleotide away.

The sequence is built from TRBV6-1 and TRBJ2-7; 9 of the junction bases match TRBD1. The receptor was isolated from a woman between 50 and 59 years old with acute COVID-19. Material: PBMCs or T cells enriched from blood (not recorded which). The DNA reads TGTGCCAGCAGTGAAAAAGTGTCGGGACAGGGATACGAGCAGTACTTC. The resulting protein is CASSEKVSGQGYEQYF.